The TCR gamma chain described here comes from a study of human gamma delta and Vdelta1 T cells. TCRdb reapplied CATT to the PCR reads. The sample shows thousands of gamma-chain clones, about 5.2% of them seen only once. Looked up from germline, CDR1 is VENAVY and CDR2 is YDSYNSRV. Trimming took 0 bases from V and 14 from J; bases not matched to a gene: 6. This CDR3 contains 12 residues. The V and J genes are TRGV8 and TRGJP2. The J gene is not listed in TCRdb, so it was assigned here from a DNA match to germline. Sequenced input: naive CD27+ Vdelta1 gamma-delta T cells from blood. This TCR derives from a human donor in good health. This CDR3 is CATWDRGRIKTF. The CDR3 region has the DNA TGTGCCACCTGGGATAGGGGGCGAATCAAGACGTTT.